The sequence of this T cell receptor beta chain was determined in a study of STAT5B mutations in CD4+ large granular lymphocyte leukemia. Findings and limits, study-wide: Roughly 27% of private leukemic clonotypes occurred rarely in other patients' non-leukemic repertoires. The CD4+ versus CD8+ T-LGLL clonality difference may reflect limited sample size.

Only a few counts were recorded for this clone. The antigen remains undetermined. The V and J ends lost 4 bases and 6 bases respectively, with 10 bases between them. Germline loops: CDR1 SQVTM, CDR2 ANQGSEA. The CDR3 consists of 11 residues. This was a survey-level run. Source study methods: Lowest detectable productive clonotype frequency was 2.59 x 10-5. Here immunoSEQ multiplex PCR was the method, and the copy in TCRdb shows in-frame clones only, minus some. V, J and clone size reflect that table, while D and trimming were determined from the DNA. This sample has approximately 36,000 clones; 75% to 85% occur once, and the top ten carry around 0.57%.

Sequenced input: CD4+ T cells from blood buffy coats. This rearrangement joins TRBV29-1 to TRBJ2-7, with a tentative D call TRBD2 (5 bases). This sequence originates from a human donor in good health. The CDR3 nucleotides are TGCAGCGTTGTCCACCGGGGCGAGCAGTACTTC. This gives the protein CSVVHRGEQYF.